These T cell receptor beta chains were read from a single sample in a study of T-cell reconstitution after alpha-beta-depleted transplantation in children. MiXCR was run by TCRdb on the PCR reads, yielding one entry per CDR3 protein. The data contain tens of thousands of distinct CDR3 sequences, approximately 7.4% of them seen just once; the ten biggest clones take up more than 2.5%. The sample in question was PBMCs from the stem cell graft donor, obtained from the stem cell graft. The receptors come from a human donor who donated a stem cell graft to a child with acute lymphoblastic leukemia. Both conserved end residues are part of each CDR3. A D gene is named only where the DNA matches it firmly. The size of a clone is reported for some rows only, either as once, few or many, or as a class for expanded clones.

TRBJ1-1 TRBV3-1 few NA TGTGCCAGCAGCCCGAGGGGAGGGGGGAACACTGAAGCTTTCTTT CASSPRGGGNTEAFF
TRBJ1-3 TRBV7-9 many NA TGTGCCAGCAGCTTATTGTCGGGGGTCTCTGGAAACACCATATATTTT CASSLLSGVSGNTIYF
TRBJ2-5 TRBV12-3/TRBV12-4 many TRBD2 TGTGCCAGCAGTTCGGGACTAGCGGAGGGGGAGACCCAGTACTTC CASSSGLAEGETQYF
TRBJ2-7 TRBV20-1 many NA TGCAGTGCTAGCGGGGGAGGCGAGCAGTACTTC CSASGGGEQYF
TRBJ2-1 TRBV7-2 many TRBD1 TGTGCCAGCAGCCGGGCCGGGACAGCTGCCAGCTCCTACAATGAGCAGTTCTTC CASSRAGTAASSYNEQFF
TRBJ1-2 TRBV6-5 NA NA TGTGCCAGCGGGGGAATGGGAGGCTACACCTTC CASGGMGGYTF
TRBJ2-3 TRBV5-1 many NA TGCGCCAGCAGCCGCGGGACCTTAGATACGCAGTATTTT CASSRGTLDTQYF
TRBJ2-1 TRBV9 many TRBD1 TGTGCCAGCAGCAACCGACAGGGGGTACAACTCAATGAGCAGTTCTTC CASSNRQGVQLNEQFF
TRBJ2-1 TRBV7-6 medium-sized NA TGTGCCAGCAGCCTAACCTCCTACAATGAGCAGTTCTTC CASSLTSYNEQFF
TRBJ1-1 TRBV12-3/TRBV12-4 many NA TGTGCCAGCAGTTTAGTGCCGGGGTCTGAAGCTTTCTTT CASSLVPGSEAFF
TRBJ2-5 TRBV10-3 many NA TGTGCCATCAGTGCCCAGGACCAAGAGACCCAGTACTTC CAISAQDQETQYF
TRBJ2-5 TRBV11-2 NA NA TGTGCCAGCAGATTTTGGCAGGGAGGAGAGACCCAGTACTTC CASRFWQGGETQYF
TRBJ1-3 TRBV5-1 many NA TGCGCCAGCAGCTCCGCCAGGGGCCCGCTGGGTGAGGCTGGAAACACCATATATTTT CASSSARGPLGEAGNTIYF
TRBJ1-2 TRBV6-1 NA NA TGTGCCAGCAGCCTACAGTATAACTATGGCTACACCTTC CASSLQYNYGYTF
TRBJ2-3 TRBV5-5 many NA TGTGCCAGCAGTCTTCGTCCAGTCACAGATACGCAGTATTTT CASSLRPVTDTQYF
TRBJ2-3 TRBV5-4 NA NA TGTGCCAGCAGCTCGGTCTCGGATACGCAGTATTTT CASSSVSDTQYF
TRBJ2-5 TRBV18 many NA TGTGCCAGCTCCGGACGGGCGGAGACCCAGTACTTC CASSGRAETQYF
TRBJ2-2 TRBV4-2 many NA TGTGCCAGCAGCCAAGGGGATAGCGTCGCCGGGGAGCTGTTTTTT CASSQGDSVAGELFF
TRBJ1-5 TRBV27 many NA TGTGCCAGCAGTTTAGTTGGGGGCAATCAGCCCCAGCATTTT CASSLVGGNQPQHF
TRBJ1-5 TRBV7-2 many NA TGTGCCAGCAGCGTCGGGCGTTATAGCAATCAGCCCCAGCATTTT CASSVGRYSNQPQHF
TRBJ1-5 TRBV28 many NA TGTGCCAGCAGTTTGGGACAAGAATATCAGCCCCAGCATTTT CASSLGQEYQPQHF
TRBJ2-2 TRBV9 NA NA TGTGCCAGCAGCGTAGCAACCCGAGGACTGGACGCGAACACCGGGGAGCTGTTTTTT CASSVATRGLDANTGELFF
TRBJ2-1 TRBV20-1 NA TRBD2 TGCAGTGCTGTGACTAGCGGACTGAATGAGCAGTTCTTC CSAVTSGLNEQFF
TRBJ2-7 TRBV27 medium-sized TRBD1 TGTGCCAGCAACCCCGGACAGGGGAGGGCCTACGAGCAGTACTTC CASNPGQGRAYEQYF
TRBJ1-2 TRBV7-8 many NA TGTGCCAGCAGCTTAGAGGCGGGGGGCTGGTATGGCTACACCTTC CASSLEAGGWYGYTF
TRBJ1-1 TRBV12-3/TRBV12-4 many NA TGTGCCAGCAGTTTGTTGGGAGAGATGGATCAAGCTTTCTTT CASSLLGEMDQAFF
TRBJ1-6 TRBV10-2 many TRBD1 TGCGCCAGCAGTGAACCCCGGACAGGTCATAATTCACCCCTCCACTTT CASSEPRTGHNSPLHF
TRBJ2-7 TRBV11-1 NA TRBD2 TGTGCCAGCAGCCCTTCGGGACTAGCGGCGAGGAGCTCCTACGAGCAGTACTTC CASSPSGLAARSSYEQYF
TRBJ1-1 TRBV10-1 NA TRBD1 TGCGCCAGCAGTGACCAGACAGGGCGCGAGGCTTTCTTT CASSDQTGREAFF
TRBJ1-3 TRBV11-2 many NA TGTGCCAGCAGCTTACGTTTACTCGGGGAACCCAGCTCTGGAAACACCATATATTTT CASSLRLLGEPSSGNTIYF
TRBJ1-5 TRBV7-3 many NA TGTGCCAGCAGCTCCGGGCCCAGAGGGCCCCAGCATTTT CASSSGPRGPQHF
TRBJ1-2 TRBV27 many TRBD1 TGTGCCAGCAGTTTATCCGGGACAGCTAACTATGGCTACACCTTC CASSLSGTANYGYTF
TRBJ2-5 TRBV29-1 many NA TGCAGCGTTGGGACTACCACGTACGAGACCCAGTACTTC CSVGTTTYETQYF
TRBJ2-7 TRBV13 many TRBD1 TGTGCCAGCAGCTGTCTCCGGGACAGGGGCCACGAGCAGTACTTC CASSCLRDRGHEQYF
TRBJ2-2 TRBV9 many NA TGTGCCAGCAGCGTAGTTGGTAGGGAAAACACCGGGGAGCTGTTTTTT CASSVVGRENTGELFF
TRBJ1-1 TRBV7-9 few TRBD1 TGTGCCAGCAGCTTATGGACAGGGGAAAACACTGAAGCTTTCTTT CASSLWTGENTEAFF
TRBJ2-3 TRBV4-2 NA NA TGTGCCAGCAGCCAAGGGGAGGGGGGGACGCAGTATTTT CASSQGEGGTQYF
TRBJ1-1 TRBV12-3/TRBV12-4 few TRBD1 TGTGCCAGCAGTTTAGTGGCAGGGGGCACTGAAGCTTTCTTT CASSLVAGGTEAFF
TRBJ2-7 TRBV7-8 few NA TGTGCCAGCAGCTTATCGGCAGGCTACGAGCAGTACTTC CASSLSAGYEQYF
TRBJ2-7 TRBV5-1 many NA TGCGCCAGCAGCTTTACTCGGACAGCGTACGAGCAGTACTTC CASSFTRTAYEQYF
TRBJ2-1 TRBV29-1 many NA TGCAGCGTTGAAGAGGCCGGGTTCTATGAGCAGTTCTTC CSVEEAGFYEQFF
TRBJ1-5 TRBV19 once NA TGTGCCAGTAGTCAAGAGATCAATCAGCCCCAGCATTTT CASSQEINQPQHF